The 5 T cell receptor beta chains given below trace back to one sample, sequenced in a study of long-term antiretroviral therapy in people with HIV. At survey level, the immunoSEQ assay was run in its v3.0 version. Produced via immunoSEQ multiplex PCR; TCRdb's table is partial and in-frame only. The table records 25,000 to 35,000 clones, roughly 84% of them present only once. The input for sequencing was unsorted PBMCs, taken 0.4 years after starting antiretroviral therapy. Receptors were obtained from a man between 18 and 35 years old with HIV.

This clone has a single count. V and J are TRBV15 and TRBJ2-1; TRBD1 might be the D (6 bases). CDR3 size: 14 residues. The V end was cut by 5 bases, the J end by 6 bases, with 14 bases between. Germline V gives CDR1 LNHNV, CDR2 YYDKDF (reference sequence). The CDR3 sequence: CATSSRAGVNEQFF. For the CDR3, the DNA is TGTGCCACCAGCTCCCGAGCAGGGGTCAATGAGCAGTTCTTC. Filled out from reference TRBV15 and TRBJ2-1, the complete variable domain reads DAMVIQNPRYQVTQFGKPVTLSCSQTLNHNVMYWYQQKSSQAPKLLFHYYDKDFNNEADTPDNFQSRRPNTSFCFLDIRSPGLGDTAMYLCATSSRAGVNEQFFGPGTRLTVL.

CDR3 DNA: TGTGCCAGCAGCTCAGTTGCGGGGGGGAATCTCAATGAGCAGTTCTTC. Translated, it gives CASSSVAGGNLNEQFF. The chain employs TRBV7-9 and TRBJ2-1; 9 nucleotides line up with TRBD2. Trimming at V came to 4 bases and at J to 6 bases, leaving 10 bases not matched to a gene. This CDR3 contains 16 residues. Germline CDR1 is SEHNR and CDR2 is FQNEAQ (reference sequence).

The rearrangement links TRBV7-3 to TRBJ2-3; D is ambiguous. CDR1 SGHTA and CDR2 FQGTGA come from the germline V gene. The CDR3 runs to 11 residues. The V gene lost 8 bases and the J gene lost 0 bases, with 3 bases spanning the gap. The CDR3 loop is CASGSTDTQYF. The CDR3 DNA sequence: TGTGCCAGCGGGAGCACAGATACGCAGTATTTT.

The chain carries TRBV4-3 and TRBJ1-3; D remains unclear. Germline V gene lookup returns CDR1 LGHNA and CDR2 YSLEER. This CDR3 contains 15 residues. The V end lost 0 bases, the J end lost 4 bases, and 10 bases lay between the germline ends. CDR3 bases: TGCGCCAGCAGCCAAGATATGACGGGAGGAAACACCATATATTTT. Protein sequence: CASSQDMTGGNTIYF.

The J gene is TRBJ1-1, the V gene TRBV9; TRBD1 matches at 8 bases. This CDR3 region has 15 residues. After removal of 0 bases from V and 2 bases from J, the junction contained 3 bases not matched to a gene. CDR1 and CDR2 (germline): SGDLS, YYNGEE. The CDR3 loop reads CASSVGDRTNTEAFF. In DNA, the CDR3 is TGTGCCAGCAGCGTAGGGGACAGGACTAACACTGAAGCTTTCTTT.